The sequence of this TCR beta chain was determined in a study of cytomegalovirus exposure and HLA in healthy donors. Study-wide background: Caucasian-associated ancestry cluster membership applied to around 76% of about 370 genotyped donors.

Primers included in the PCR were 60 Vbeta and 13 Jbeta primers. Libraries were prepared by immunoSEQ multiplex PCR; TCRdb keeps only in-frame clonotypes and omits some of them. The sample comprises fewer than 250,000 clones, 79% of which are singletons, and roughly 1.6% rests with the top ten. This CDR3 has 18 amino acids. The germline CDR1 and CDR2 sequences are MDHEN and SYDVKM. V was clipped by 5 bases and J by 3 bases, with 26 bases between them. On this clone: Its antigen is still unknown.

Study observations and caveats: HLA allele associations emerged for roughly 17,000 TCR beta sequences in a later analysis, at 0.05 false discovery rate.

The V gene is TRBV28, the J gene TRBJ2-7, with D possibly being TRBD1 (5 bases). Material: PBMCs. The receptor was derived from a woman aged 50 to 60 in good health and CMV-seronegative. The CDR3 sequence is CASSDSVGLGSIHYEQYF. The CDR3 DNA reads as TGTGCCAGCAGTGACAGCGTCGGGTTGGGTAGCATCCACTACGAGCAGTACTTC.